A single sample gave rise to the 19 T cell receptor beta chains below, sequenced in a study of T cell repertoires in cytomegalovirus infection. TCRdb used MiXCR to reprocess the reads, holding one entry per CDR3 protein. The sample consists of a few hundred thousand distinct CDR3 sequences, roughly 43% of them appearing once. These TCRs' antigens remain unknown. The material was cultured PBMCs, obtained from culture after CMV antigen stimulation. The source of these receptors is a human donor in good health (CMV status not recorded). Some clones in this sample may be carry-over from other donors' samples.

This clonotype was picked up a small number of times. V and J are TRBV20-1 and TRBJ2-2; perhaps TRBD1 as D (6 bases). The CDR3 runs 13 residues. V lost 6 bases and J lost 0, with 8 bases in between. Germline CDR1 reads DFQATT; CDR2 reads SNEGSKA (reference sequence). The CDR3 is CSARQANTGELFF. The CDR3, as DNA: TGCAGTGCGAGACAGGCGAACACCGGGGAGCTGTTTTTT.

The V gene is TRBV5-1, the J gene TRBJ2-7; tentatively, D is TRBD1 (8 bases). The germline V gene has CDR1 SGHRS and CDR2 YFSETQ. V gave up 5 bases and J gave up 0 bases, with 21 bases separating them. The CDR3 sequence is 17 residues long. In DNA form, the CDR3 reads TGCGCCAGCAGACAGGGGGGGGGGCAGGAATCCTCCTACGAGCAGTACTTC. This translates into CASRQGGGQESSYEQYF.

The chain combines TRBV20-1 with TRBJ2-5; tentatively, D is TRBD1 or TRBD2 (6 bases each). Germline lookup yields CDR1 DFQATT and CDR2 SNEGSKA (reference sequence). The V gene lost 6 bases and the J gene lost 5 bases, with 13 bases spanning the gap. The CDR3 is 12 amino acids. In DNA, the CDR3 is TGCAGTGCAACCGGGGGCGCCGAGACCCAGTACTTC. It translates to CSATGGAETQYF.

This clonotype was found a few times. The chain combines TRBV20-1 with TRBJ1-5; D uncertain. The CDR3 runs to 13 residues. V lost 1 base and J lost 4, with 8 bases in between. Germline CDR1 is DFQATT and CDR2 is SNEGSKA (reference sequence). In nucleotides, the CDR3 is TGCAGTGCTAGAGTTAGTCTTAATCAGCCCCAGCATTTT. Encoded protein: CSARVSLNQPQHF.

This clonotype was recorded at least ten times. The chain joins TRBV7-2 to TRBJ2-7, with D unclear. The CDR3 has 14 amino acids. The germline V gene has CDR1 SGHTA and CDR2 FQGNSA. Trimming stripped 4 bases from V and 3 bases from J, with 13 bases between. Written as DNA, the CDR3 is TGTGCCAGCAGCTCCTACGTGGGCAACTACGAGCAGTACTTC. Protein product: CASSSYVGNYEQYF.

Turning to this clonotype: Germline is not matched at one junction end, which may reflect a read error. The chain employs TRBV4-1 and TRBJ1-2; D gene ambiguous. The CDR3 consists of 15 residues. The germline V gene has CDR1 MGHRA and CDR2 YSYEKL. In DNA form, the CDR3 reads TGTGCCAGCAGCCAAGCGATGCAAAGTAACTATGGCTACACCTTC. Its translation: CASSQAMQSNYGYTF.

The genes are TRBV7-6 and TRBJ2-7; 7 bases agree with TRBD2. Per germline, CDR1 SGHVS and CDR2 FNYEAQ. The junction had 9 bases not matched to a gene; V was cut back by 5 bases and J by 2 bases. The CDR3 consists of 15 residues. CDR3 DNA sequence: TGTGCCAGCAGCATATTTATAGGACTAGCCTACGAGCAGTACTTC. Amino acid sequence: CASSIFIGLAYEQYF.

The chain joins TRBV7-9 to TRBJ2-1; tentative D call: TRBD1 (8 bases). The CDR3 runs 17 residues. Trimming left V 3 bases short and J 3 bases short, with 18 bases between. CDR1 SEHNR and CDR2 FQNEAQ come from the germline V gene (reference sequence). CDR3 amino acids: CASSLGQVGGGYNEQFF. The CDR3 DNA reads TGTGCCAGCAGCTTGGGACAGGTGGGGGGGGGCTACAATGAGCAGTTCTTC.

The chain recombines TRBV10-3 with TRBJ2-5; 8 nucleotides align to TRBD2. The length of the CDR3 is 15 residues. V shed 4 bases, J shed 2 bases, and the junction held 6 bases outside the gene matches. Germline V gene lookup returns CDR1 ENHRY and CDR2 SYGVKD. In nucleotides, the CDR3 is TGTGCCATCAGTGTTGGGGCTAGCGGGCAAGAGACCCAGTACTTC. This sequence encodes CAISVGASGQETQYF.

Written as DNA, the CDR3 is TGTGCCAGCGCCTCGGCCGCCGGCACAGATACGCAGTATTTT. Amino acids: CASASAAGTDTQYF. The J gene is TRBJ2-3, the V gene TRBV11-2; D unclear. CDR1 SGHAT and CDR2 FQNNGV come from the germline V gene. Between the trimmed V and J ends, which lost 8 bases and 1 base, there was a span of 13 bases. The CDR3 is made up of 14 amino acids. The full variable domain, in which reference TRBV11-2 and TRBJ2-3 provide the parts outside the CDR3, is EAGVAQSPRYKIIEKRQSVAFWCNPISGHATLYWYQQILGQGPKLLIQFQNNGVVDDSQLPKDRFSAERLKGVDSTLKIQPAKLEDSAVYLCASASAAGTDTQYFGPGTRLTVL.

Note on this clonotype: Just one base apart from a much larger clone, this may be a read error. The chain carries TRBV7-2 and TRBJ1-1, with D uncertain. This CDR3 comprises 14 residues. Per germline, CDR1 SGHTA and CDR2 FQGNSA. As DNA, the CDR3 is TGTGCCTGCAGCCTCGCCCGTGGGGACACTGAAGCTTTCTTT. This gives the protein CACSLARGDTEAFF.

This chain joins TRBV6-6 and TRBJ2-1, with TRBD2 matching 10 bases. The CDR3 has 16 amino acids. V trimming: 7 bases; J trimming: 0 bases; junction bases outside the gene matches: 6. Germline CDR1 MNHNY, CDR2 SVGAGI (reference sequence). Here the CDR3 DNA reads TGTGCCAGCAACTCCCCTAGCGGGAGCTCCTACAATGAGCAGTTCTTC. Its translation is CASNSPSGSSYNEQFF.

V is TRBV6-1 and J is TRBJ2-5, with TRBD2 matching 7 bases. Germline CDR1 is MNHNS and CDR2 is SASEGT. V trimming: 1 base; J trimming: 3 bases; junction bases outside the gene matches: 2. This CDR3 spans 14 amino acids. The CDR3 is CASSEVREKETQYF. The CDR3 coding sequence is TGTGCCAGCAGTGAAGTGCGGGAGAAAGAGACCCAGTACTTC.

The genes are TRBV14 and TRBJ1-3; D is undetermined. The V and J ends lost 5 bases and 0 bases respectively, with 8 bases between them. Germline values: CDR1 SGHDN, CDR2 FVKESK. CDR3 size: 14 residues. The CDR3 here is CASSAHVSGNTIYF. CDR3 coding DNA: TGTGCCAGCAGCGCTCACGTCTCTGGAAACACCATATATTTT.

The chain recombines TRBV12-3 or TRBV12-4 with TRBJ2-7, with TRBD2 matching over 12 bases. The CDR3 consists of 15 residues. V dropped 6 bases and J dropped 2; count of bases not matched to a gene: 5. In DNA, the CDR3 is TGTGCCAGCAGCCCGACTAGCGGGGGAACCTACGAGCAGTACTTC. Translating it yields CASSPTSGGTYEQYF.

This clonotype has a handful of counts. The CDR3 nucleotides read TGTGCCAGCACTAAGGGGGCCGCGAATTCACCCCTCCACTTT. This translates into CASTKGAANSPLHF. This chain connects TRBV7-2 to TRBJ1-6, with TRBD1 identical over 7 bases. CDR3 length equals 14 residues. Germline V gene lookup returns CDR1 SGHTA and CDR2 FQGNSA. Trimming took 7 bases from V and 7 from J; bases not matched to a gene: 7.

The V call is TRBV4-1, the J call TRBJ2-7; 11 bases are a match to TRBD2. Germline CDR1 is MGHRA and CDR2 is YSYEKL. There are 18 residues in the CDR3. The junction had 14 bases not matched to a gene; V was cut back by 4 bases and J by 3 bases. The CDR3 region is CASSPHSPLAGGLYEQYF. Here the CDR3 DNA reads TGCGCCAGCAGCCCCCACTCCCCCCTAGCGGGGGGCCTCTACGAGCAGTACTTC.

This clonotype was counted only a few times. The gene calls are TRBV6-1 and TRBJ1-3; D is possibly TRBD1 (6 bases). The CDR3 is made up of 14 amino acids. Germline V gene sequence: CDR1 MNHNS, CDR2 SASEGT. V shed 4 bases and J shed 2 bases, with 9 bases lying between them. CDR3: CASSGRDTGNTIYF. In DNA, the CDR3 is TGTGCCAGCAGTGGCCGGGACACTGGAAACACCATATATTTT.

This sequence joins TRBV5-1 and TRBJ2-1; 13 bases fit TRBD2. The CDR3 is 16 residues long. CDR1 SGHRS and CDR2 YFSETQ come from the germline V gene. After removal of 0 bases from V and 8 bases from J, the junction contained 5 bases not matched to a gene. CDR3 amino acids: CASSLELAGGGDEQFF. CDR3 coding DNA: TGCGCCAGCAGCTTGGAACTAGCGGGGGGGGGGGATGAGCAGTTCTTC.